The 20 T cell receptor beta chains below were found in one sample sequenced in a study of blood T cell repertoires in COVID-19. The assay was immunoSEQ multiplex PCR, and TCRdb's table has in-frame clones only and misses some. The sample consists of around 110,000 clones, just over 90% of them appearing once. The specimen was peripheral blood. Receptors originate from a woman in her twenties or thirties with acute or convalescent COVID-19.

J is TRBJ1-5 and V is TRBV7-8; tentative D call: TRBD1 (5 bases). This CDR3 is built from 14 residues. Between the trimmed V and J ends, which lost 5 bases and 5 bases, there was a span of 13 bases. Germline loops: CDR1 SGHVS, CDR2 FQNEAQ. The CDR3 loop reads CASSRRVGHQPQHF. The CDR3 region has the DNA TGTGCCAGCAGCCGCAGGGTGGGGCATCAGCCCCAGCATTTT.

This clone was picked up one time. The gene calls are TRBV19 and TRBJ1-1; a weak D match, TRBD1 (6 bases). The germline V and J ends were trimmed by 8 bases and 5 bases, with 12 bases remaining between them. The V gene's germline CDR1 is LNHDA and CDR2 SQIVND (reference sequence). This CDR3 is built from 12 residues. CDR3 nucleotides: TGTGCCAGTCGGGACATCGATACTGAAGCTTTCTTT. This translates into CASRDIDTEAFF.

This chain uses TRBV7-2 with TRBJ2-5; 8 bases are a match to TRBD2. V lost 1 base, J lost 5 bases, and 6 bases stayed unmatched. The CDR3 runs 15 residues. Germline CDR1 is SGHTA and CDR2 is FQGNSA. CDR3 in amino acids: CASSLDGGGSETQYF. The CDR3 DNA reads TGTGCCAGCAGCTTAGACGGGGGGGGAAGTGAGACCCAGTACTTC.

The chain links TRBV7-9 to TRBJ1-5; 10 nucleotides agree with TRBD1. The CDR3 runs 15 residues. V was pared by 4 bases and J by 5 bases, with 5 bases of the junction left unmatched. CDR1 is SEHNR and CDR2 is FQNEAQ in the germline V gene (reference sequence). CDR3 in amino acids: CASSSDRGNYQPQHF. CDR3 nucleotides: TGTGCCAGCAGCTCGGACAGGGGGAATTATCAGCCCCAGCATTTT.

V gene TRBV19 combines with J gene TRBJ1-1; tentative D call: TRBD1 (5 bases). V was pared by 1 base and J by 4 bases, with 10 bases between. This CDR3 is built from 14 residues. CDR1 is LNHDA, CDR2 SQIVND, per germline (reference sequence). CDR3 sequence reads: CASSIGGVSTEAFF. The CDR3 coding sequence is TGTGCCAGTAGTATAGGGGGGGTATCCACTGAAGCTTTCTTT.

The CDR3 reads CASSFSISNPSYEQYF. CDR3 DNA sequence: TGTGCCAGCAGTTTTAGTATCTCAAATCCCTCCTACGAGCAGTACTTC. The chain is built from TRBV27 and TRBJ2-7, with D hard to call. V was trimmed by 3 bases and J by 0 bases, leaving 15 bases between them. Germline values: CDR1 MNHEY, CDR2 SMNVEV (reference sequence). This CDR3 contains 16 residues.

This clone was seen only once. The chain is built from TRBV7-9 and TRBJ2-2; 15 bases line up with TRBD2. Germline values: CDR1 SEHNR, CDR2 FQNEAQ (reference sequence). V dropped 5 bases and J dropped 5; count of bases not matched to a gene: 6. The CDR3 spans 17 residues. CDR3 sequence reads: CASSKGTSGRNTGELFF. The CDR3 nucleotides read TGTGCCAGCAGCAAAGGGACTAGCGGGAGGAATACCGGGGAGCTGTTTTTT.

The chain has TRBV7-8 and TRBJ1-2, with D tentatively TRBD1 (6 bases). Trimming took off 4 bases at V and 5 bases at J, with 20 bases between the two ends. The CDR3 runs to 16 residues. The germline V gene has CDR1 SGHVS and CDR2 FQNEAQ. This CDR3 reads CASSSPTTGSGYGYTF. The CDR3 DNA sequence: TGTGCCAGCAGCTCACCTACGACAGGAAGTGGGTATGGCTACACCTTC.

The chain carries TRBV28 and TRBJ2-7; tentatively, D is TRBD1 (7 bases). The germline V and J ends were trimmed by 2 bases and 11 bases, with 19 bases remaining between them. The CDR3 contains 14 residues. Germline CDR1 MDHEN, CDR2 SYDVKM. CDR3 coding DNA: TGTGCCAGCAGTTTAGGCGGATCTACAGGGGAGGAGTACTTC. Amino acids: CASSLGGSTGEEYF.

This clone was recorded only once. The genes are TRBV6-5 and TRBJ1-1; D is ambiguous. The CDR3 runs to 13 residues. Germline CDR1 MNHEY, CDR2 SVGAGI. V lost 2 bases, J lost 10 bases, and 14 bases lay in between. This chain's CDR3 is CASSYRGEMPAFF. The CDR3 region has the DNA TGTGCCAGCAGTTACCGCGGAGAGATGCCAGCTTTCTTT.

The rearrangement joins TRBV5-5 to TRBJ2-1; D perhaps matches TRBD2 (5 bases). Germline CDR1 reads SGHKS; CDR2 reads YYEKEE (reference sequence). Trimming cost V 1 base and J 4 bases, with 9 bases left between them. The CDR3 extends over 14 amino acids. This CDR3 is CASSLIRGYNEQFF. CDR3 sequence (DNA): TGTGCCAGCAGCTTGATTCGGGGTTACAATGAGCAGTTCTTC.

CDR3 sequence: CAISESMRDSRYTF. In nucleotides, the CDR3 is TGTGCCATCAGTGAGTCGATGAGGGACAGTCGCTACACCTTC. The chain recombines TRBV10-3 with TRBJ1-2; 7 bases map to TRBD1. The junction had 7 bases not matched to a gene; V was cut back by 0 bases and J by 9 bases. In germline, CDR1 is ENHRY, CDR2 SYGVKD. The CDR3 consists of 14 residues.

CDR3 in amino acids: CAPGRGSDIFVGTIYF. CDR3 nucleotide sequence: TGTGCCCCAGGGAGGGGCTCCGACATTTTCGTAGGCACCATATATTTT. The V and J genes are TRBV19 and TRBJ1-3, with D perhaps matching TRBD1 (5 bases). Looked up from germline, CDR1 is LNHDA and CDR2 is SQIVND (reference sequence). The V end was cut by 11 bases, the J end by 9 bases, with 29 bases between. The CDR3 loop spans 16 amino acids.

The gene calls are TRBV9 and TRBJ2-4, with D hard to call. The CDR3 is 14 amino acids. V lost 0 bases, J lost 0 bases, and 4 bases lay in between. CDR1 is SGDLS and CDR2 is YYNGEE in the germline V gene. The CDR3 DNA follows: TGTGCCAGCAGCGTAGACTTAGCCAAAAACATTCAGTACTTC. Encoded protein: CASSVDLAKNIQYF.

This CDR3 reads CALNLAGIYNEQFF. The CDR3 nucleotides are TGTGCCTTAAACCTAGCGGGGATCTACAATGAGCAGTTCTTC. J is TRBJ2-1 and V is TRBV30; 9 nucleotides agree with TRBD2. Germline V CDR1 and CDR2: GTSNPN, SVGIG (reference sequence). V lost 7 bases, J lost 3 bases, and 7 bases stayed unmatched. The CDR3 is 14 residues long.

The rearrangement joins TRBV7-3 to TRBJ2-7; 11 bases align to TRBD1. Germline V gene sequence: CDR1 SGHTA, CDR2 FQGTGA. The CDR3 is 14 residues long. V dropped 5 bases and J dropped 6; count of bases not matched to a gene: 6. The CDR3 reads CASSASGTGGEQYF. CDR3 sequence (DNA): TGTGCCAGCAGCGCCTCCGGGACAGGGGGCGAGCAGTACTTC.

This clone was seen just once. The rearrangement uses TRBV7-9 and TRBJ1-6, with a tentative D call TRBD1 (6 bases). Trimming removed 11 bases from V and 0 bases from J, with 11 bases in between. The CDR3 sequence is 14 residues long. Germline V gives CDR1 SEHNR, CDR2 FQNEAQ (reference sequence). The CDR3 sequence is CAGGQSSYNSPLHF. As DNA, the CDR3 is TGTGCCGGGGGCCAGAGCTCCTATAATTCACCCCTCCACTTT.

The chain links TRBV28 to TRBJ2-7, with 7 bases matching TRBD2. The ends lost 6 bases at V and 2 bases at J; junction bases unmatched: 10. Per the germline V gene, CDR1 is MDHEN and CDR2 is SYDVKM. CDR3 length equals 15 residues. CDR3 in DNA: TGTGCCAGCAGCCACCCTCGCGGGACTACCTACGAGCAGTACTTC. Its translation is CASSHPRGTTYEQYF. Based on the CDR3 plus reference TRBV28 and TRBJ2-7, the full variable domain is DVKVTQSSRYLVKRTGEKVFLECVQDMDHENMFWYRQDPGLGLRLIYFSYDVKMKEKGDIPEGYSVSREKKERFSLILESASTNQTSMYLCASSHPRGTTYEQYFGPGTRLTVT.

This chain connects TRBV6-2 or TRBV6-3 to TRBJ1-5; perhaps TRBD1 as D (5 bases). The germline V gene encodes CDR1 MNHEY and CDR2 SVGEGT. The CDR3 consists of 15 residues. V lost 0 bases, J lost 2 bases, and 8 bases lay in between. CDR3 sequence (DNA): TGTGCCAGCAGTTACTCAGGGGTTCGCAATCAGCCCCAGCATTTT. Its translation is CASSYSGVRNQPQHF.

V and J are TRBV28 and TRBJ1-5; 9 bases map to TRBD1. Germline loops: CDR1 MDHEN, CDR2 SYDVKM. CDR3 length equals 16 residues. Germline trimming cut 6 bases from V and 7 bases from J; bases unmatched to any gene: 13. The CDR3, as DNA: TGTGCCAGCAGACTATCCGGGACAGGGATGGACCAGCCCCAGCATTTT. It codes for CASRLSGTGMDQPQHF.